The 29 T cell receptor beta chains below all came from one sample that was sequenced in a study of blood T cell repertoires in COVID-19. Repertoires were generated with immunoSEQ multiplex PCR, while TCRdb's copy carries only in-frame clones and drops some. Of 55,000 to 75,000 clones detected, about four fifths appear once; the ten largest clones hold about 30%. What was sequenced was peripheral blood. The source is a man aged 70 or older with acute or convalescent COVID-19.

The chain employs TRBV4-3 and TRBJ2-7, with TRBD2 as a possible D gene (5 bases). Germline V gives CDR1 LGHNA, CDR2 YSLEER. The V and J ends lost 0 bases and 5 bases respectively, with 8 bases between them. The CDR3 extends over 13 amino acids. The CDR3 reads CASSQDIGDEQYF. In DNA, the CDR3 is TGCGCCAGCAGCCAAGACATCGGGGACGAGCAGTACTTC.

This chain uses TRBV5-5 with TRBJ2-5; TRBD1 agrees at 10 bases. The CDR3 totals 14 residues. Germline V lookup: CDR1 SGHKS, CDR2 YYEKEE (reference sequence). Trimming took 0 bases from V and 4 from J; bases not matched to a gene: 0. The CDR3 coding sequence is TGTGCCAGCAGCTTGGGACAGGGGGCAGAGACCCAGTACTTC. Translating it yields CASSLGQGAETQYF.

This clone has just one count. The rearrangement uses TRBV19 and TRBJ1-1, with 10 bases identical to TRBD1. The V gene's germline CDR1 is LNHDA and CDR2 SQIVND (reference sequence). Losses at the gene ends were 3 bases for V and 4 bases for J; bases not matched to a gene: 2. The CDR3 contains 14 residues. DNA for the CDR3: TGTGCCAGTAGTATGACAGGGGGCATCACTGAAGCTTTCTTT. This encodes CASSMTGGITEAFF.

This rearrangement joins TRBV19 to TRBJ1-6; tentatively, D is TRBD1 (5 bases). V shed 7 bases and J shed 5 bases, with 18 bases lying between them. This CDR3 comprises 16 residues. Germline CDR1 reads LNHDA; CDR2 reads SQIVND (reference sequence). CDR3 sequence: CASTSTHRGDNSPLHF. The CDR3 bases are TGTGCCAGTACTTCCACCCATCGGGGGGATAATTCACCCCTCCACTTT.

CDR3 in amino acids: CAWNRGYSSYNEQFF. The CDR3 nucleotides are TGTGCCTGGAACAGGGGCTATAGCTCCTACAATGAGCAGTTCTTC. The chain employs TRBV30 and TRBJ2-1; 7 positions agree with TRBD1. There are 15 residues in the CDR3. V shed 4 bases, J shed 0 bases, and the junction held 6 bases outside the gene matches. Looked up from germline, CDR1 is GTSNPN and CDR2 is SVGIG (reference sequence).

The chain combines TRBV6-5 with TRBJ2-2, with D unclear. This CDR3 region has 13 residues. Trimming left V 4 bases short and J 1 base short, with 4 bases between. Germline V gene sequence: CDR1 MNHEY, CDR2 SVGAGI. Here the CDR3 reads CASSSVNTGELFF. The DNA for the CDR3 is TGTGCCAGCAGTTCAGTGAACACCGGGGAGCTGTTTTTT.

The gene calls are TRBV5-1 and TRBJ2-7, with TRBD2 matching 8 bases. The CDR3 loop spans 16 amino acids. From germline, CDR1 is SGHRS and CDR2 YFSETQ. Germline trimming cut 5 bases from V and 6 bases from J; bases unmatched to any gene: 16. The CDR3 region has the DNA TGCGCCAGCAGATTAAGTAATAGCGGGACTGGTGGCGAGCAGTACTTC. Protein product: CASRLSNSGTGGEQYF.

V gene TRBV29-1 combines with J gene TRBJ2-5, with TRBD2 identical over 7 bases. CDR1 and CDR2 from the germline V gene are SQVTM and ANQGSEA. V lost 8 bases, J lost 5 bases, and 11 bases stayed unmatched. The CDR3 sequence is 13 residues long. CDR3 DNA sequence: TGCAGCTCCCAGGGAGGGATTGTGGAGACCCAGTACTTC. Translating it yields CSSQGGIVETQYF.

This clone was detected many times. This sequence joins TRBV7-9 and TRBJ1-5, with TRBD1 identical over 7 bases. The CDR3 is made up of 15 amino acids. Per germline, CDR1 SEHNR and CDR2 FQNEAQ (reference sequence). V was pared by 3 bases and J by 2 bases, with 4 bases of the junction left unmatched. The CDR3 DNA reads TGTGCCAGCAGCTTTACAGGGGCGGGCAATCAGCCCCAGCATTTT. Translating it yields CASSFTGAGNQPQHF.

As DNA, the CDR3 is TGTGCCAGCAGTCGGGCCCGGGACTCCTACAATGAGCAGTTCTTC. Residues: CASSRARDSYNEQFF. This chain links TRBV2 with TRBJ2-1, with a tentative D call TRBD2 (5 bases). V lost 5 bases, J lost 0 bases, and 11 bases lay in between. The CDR3 spans 15 residues. Germline V gene sequence: CDR1 SNHLY, CDR2 FYNNEI. The variable domain in full, completed from reference TRBV2 and TRBJ2-1, reads EPEVTQTPSHQVTQMGQEVILRCVPISNHLYFYWYRQILGQKVEFLVSFYNNEISEKSEIFDDQFSVERPDGSNFTLKIRSTKLEDSAMYFCASSRARDSYNEQFFGPGTRLTVL.

This chain connects TRBV5-6 to TRBJ1-2; a possible D gene is TRBD1 (6 bases). The CDR3 covers 15 residues. V lost 1 base, J lost 2 bases, and 12 bases lay in between. CDR1 SGHDT and CDR2 YYEEEE come from the germline V gene. CDR3 coding DNA: TGTGCCAGCAGCTTGTCACAGGGTAGGAACTATGGCTACACCTTC. It specifies CASSLSQGRNYGYTF.

The chain carries TRBV5-4 and TRBJ2-7; TRBD1 agrees at 7 bases. V trimming: 5 bases; J trimming: 2 bases; junction bases outside the gene matches: 10. The CDR3 has 15 amino acids. The germline V gene has CDR1 SGHNT and CDR2 YYREEE (reference sequence). CDR3 region: CASRAGGQIPYEQYF. CDR3 bases: TGTGCCAGCAGGGCTGGGGGACAGATACCCTACGAGCAGTACTTC.

The V call is TRBV23-1, the J call TRBJ1-1; 9 bases match TRBD1. TRBV23-1 is treated as an ORF (open reading frame) with a function not yet certain. The CDR3 consists of 16 residues. Unmatched junction bases numbered 11, after V lost 7 bases and J lost 2 bases. The CDR3 reads CASIRDRAGANTEAFF. The CDR3 region has the DNA TGCGCCAGCATACGGGACAGGGCGGGGGCTAACACTGAAGCTTTCTTT.

The chain combines TRBV12-3 or TRBV12-4 with TRBJ2-7, with 7 nucleotides matching TRBD2. V was pared by 8 bases and J by 3 bases, with 4 bases of the junction left unmatched. The CDR3 covers 12 residues. CDR3: CASRAGSYEQYF. CDR3 DNA sequence: TGTGCCAGCCGAGCGGGGAGCTACGAGCAGTACTTC.

The chain joins TRBV3-1 (or the pseudogene TRBV3-2) to TRBJ1-2; 9 nucleotides match TRBD1. Losses at the gene ends were 1 base for V and 8 bases for J; bases not matched to a gene: 11. The CDR3 extends over 16 amino acids. Germline loops: CDR1 LGHDT, CDR2 YNNKEL (reference sequence). CDR3 loop: CASSQGNRGQRGGYTF. The CDR3 DNA reads as TGTGCCAGCAGCCAAGGGAACAGGGGGCAAAGAGGAGGCTACACCTTC.

This clone has more than one count but fewer than ten. The V gene is TRBV5-8, the J gene TRBJ2-1, with D possibly TRBD2 on 6 matching bases. Germline values: CDR1 SGHTS, CDR2 YDEGEE. CDR3 size: 16 residues. The V gene lost 1 base and the J gene lost 4 bases, with 15 bases spanning the gap. In nucleotides, the CDR3 is TGTGCCAGCAGCTTGCACCAGGGTAGCGGATACAATGAGCAGTTCTTC. Residues: CASSLHQGSGYNEQFF.

The chain is built from TRBV5-1 and TRBJ2-7, with TRBD2 matching 11 bases. CDR1 and CDR2 from the germline V gene are SGHRS and YFSETQ. The CDR3 sequence is 17 residues long. Germline trimming cut 0 bases from V and 1 base from J; bases unmatched to any gene: 6. This CDR3 reads CASSLGTSGRGSYEQYF. The CDR3 DNA is TGCGCCAGCAGCTTGGGTACTAGCGGGAGAGGATCCTACGAGCAGTACTTC.

The chain couples TRBV2 to TRBJ1-1, with a possible D match to TRBD1 (6 bases). There are 15 residues in the CDR3. Per germline, CDR1 SNHLY and CDR2 FYNNEI. With 4 bases removed from V and 3 bases from J, the gap between germline ends came to 15 bases. The CDR3 DNA follows: TGTGCCAGCAGTGCGACAGGATTGACTTACACTGAAGCTTTCTTT. It specifies CASSATGLTYTEAFF.

The V and J genes are TRBV27 and TRBJ2-1; perhaps TRBD2 as D (6 bases). This CDR3 is built from 16 residues. Germline V lookup: CDR1 MNHEY, CDR2 SMNVEV (reference sequence). Between the trimmed V and J ends, which lost 2 bases and 7 bases, there was a span of 18 bases. The CDR3 nucleotides read TGTGCCAGCAGTTTAATCGGCGGGACGGGAGTAAATGAGCAGTTCTTC. As protein: CASSLIGGTGVNEQFF.

CDR3 in amino acids: CASSQQSSDTGELFF. The CDR3 region has the DNA TGTGCCAGCAGCCAACAGAGTAGTGACACCGGGGAGCTGTTTTTT. V and J are TRBV5-4 and TRBJ2-2, with D uncertain. The V gene's germline CDR1 is SGHNT and CDR2 YYREEE (reference sequence). With 4 bases removed from V and 3 bases from J, the gap between germline ends came to 13 bases. The CDR3 loop spans 15 amino acids.

V usage is TRBV5-5 and J usage is TRBJ2-1; 7 bases agree with TRBD2. The germline gives CDR1 SGHKS, CDR2 YYEKEE (reference sequence). Trimming took 0 bases from V and 0 from J; bases not matched to a gene: 9. This CDR3 region has 18 residues. CDR3 in amino acids: CASSLGPTGGASYNEQFF. As DNA, the CDR3 is TGTGCCAGCAGCTTGGGGCCGACGGGGGGAGCCTCCTACAATGAGCAGTTCTTC.

The chain employs TRBV19 and TRBJ1-4; 7 bases are shared with TRBD1. This CDR3 is built from 15 residues. Per germline, CDR1 LNHDA and CDR2 SQIVND (reference sequence). With V trimmed by 4 bases and J by 4 bases, 6 bases remained unmatched. The CDR3 protein is CASSKGAGSNEKLFF. The CDR3 coding sequence is TGTGCCAGTAGTAAGGGGGCGGGAAGTAATGAAAAACTGTTTTTT.

This chain joins TRBV7-3 and TRBJ1-2, with 8 bases that match TRBD1. V lost 1 base to trimming and J lost 2 bases; unmatched junction nucleotides: 3. There are 15 residues in the CDR3. From germline, CDR1 is SGHTA and CDR2 FQGTGA. This CDR3 is CASSLIAGGNYGYTF. DNA for the CDR3: TGTGCCAGCAGCTTAATAGCAGGGGGCAACTATGGCTACACCTTC. The full variable domain, completed using reference TRBV7-3 and TRBJ1-2, is GAGVSQTPSNKVTEKGKYVELRCDPISGHTALYWYRQSLGQGPEFLIYFQGTGAADDSGLPNDRFFAVRPEGSVSTLKIQRTERGDSAVYLCASSLIAGGNYGYTFGSGTRLTVV.

The chain employs TRBV30 and TRBJ1-5, with 9 bases fitting TRBD1. The CDR3 is 13 amino acids. V shed 5 bases and J 5 bases; nucleotides not matched to a gene: 4. Looked up from germline, CDR1 is GTSNPN and CDR2 is SVGIG (reference sequence). This chain's CDR3 is CAWDRQGDQPQHF. CDR3 DNA: TGTGCCTGGGACAGACAGGGGGATCAGCCCCAGCATTTT.

V and J are TRBV2 and TRBJ1-5; D remains ambiguous. Deletions cut 7 bases from V and 4 bases from J, with 14 bases between. Germline CDR1 SNHLY, CDR2 FYNNEI. This CDR3 is built from 14 residues. The CDR3 DNA reads as TGTGCCAGCACCGGGATTGCAGGTAATCAGCCCCAGCATTTT. It is translated as CASTGIAGNQPQHF.

This chain connects TRBV5-4 to TRBJ1-4; 11 nucleotides agree with TRBD1. Germline CDR1 is SGHNT and CDR2 is YYREEE (reference sequence). Trimming cost V 3 bases and J 7 bases; bases outside gene matches: 5. There are 15 residues in the CDR3. The CDR3 protein is CASSSWDRGAEKLFF. Written as DNA, the CDR3 is TGTGCCAGCAGCTCATGGGACAGGGGGGCTGAAAAACTGTTTTTT. The full variable domain, with the rest looked up from reference TRBV5-4 and TRBJ1-4, is ETGVTQSPTHLIKTRGQQVTLRCSSQSGHNTVSWYQQALGQGPQFIFQYYREEENGRGNFPPRFSGLQFPNYSSELNVNALELDDSALYLCASSSWDRGAEKLFFGSGTQLSVL.

The J gene is TRBJ1-5, the V gene TRBV2, with a tentative D call TRBD1 (6 bases). Germline-derived CDR1 and CDR2 are SNHLY and FYNNEI. Trimming took off 3 bases at V and 0 bases at J, with 9 bases between the two ends. The CDR3 contains 15 residues. CDR3 in amino acids: CASSEGAVSNQPQHF. Written as DNA, the CDR3 is TGTGCCAGCAGTGAGGGGGCTGTTAGCAATCAGCCCCAGCATTTT.

This clone was detected only once. The V and J genes are TRBV29-1 and TRBJ2-7; 7 nucleotides match TRBD1. The length of the CDR3 is 14 residues. V lost 6 bases and J lost 2; bases outside the gene matches: 10. Germline-derived CDR1 and CDR2 are SQVTM and ANQGSEA. The CDR3 reads CSVTTGVPTYEQYF. The CDR3 coding sequence is TGCAGCGTAACTACAGGGGTCCCCACCTACGAGCAGTACTTC.

The chain employs TRBV5-4 and TRBJ1-2, with 7 bases aligning to TRBD1. CDR3 length: 16 residues. V shed 1 base, J shed 6 bases, and the junction held 12 bases outside the gene matches. Looked up from germline, CDR1 is SGHNT and CDR2 is YYREEE (reference sequence). CDR3 loop: CASSLSVGQGVDGYTF. CDR3 DNA sequence: TGTGCCAGCAGCTTGTCAGTAGGGCAGGGGGTGGATGGCTACACCTTC.